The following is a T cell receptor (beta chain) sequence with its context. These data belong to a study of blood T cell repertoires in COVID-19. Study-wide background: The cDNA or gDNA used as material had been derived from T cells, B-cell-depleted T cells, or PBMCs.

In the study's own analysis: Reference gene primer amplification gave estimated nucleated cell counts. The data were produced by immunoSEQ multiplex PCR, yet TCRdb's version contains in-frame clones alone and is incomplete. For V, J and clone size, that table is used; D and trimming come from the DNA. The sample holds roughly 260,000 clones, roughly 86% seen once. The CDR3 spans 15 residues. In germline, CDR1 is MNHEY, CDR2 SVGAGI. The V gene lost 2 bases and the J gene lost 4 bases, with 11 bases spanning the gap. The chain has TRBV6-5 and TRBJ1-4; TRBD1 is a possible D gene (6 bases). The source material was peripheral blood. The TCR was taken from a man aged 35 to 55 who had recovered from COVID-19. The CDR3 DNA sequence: TGTGCCAGCAGTTACCACAGGGCCGATAATGAAAAACTGTTTTTT. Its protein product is CASSYHRADNEKLFF.